This T cell receptor (beta chain) is drawn from a study of blood T cell repertoires in COVID-19. Per the original data handling: Nucleated cell counts were estimated from reference gene primer amplification. Clones were read by immunoSEQ multiplex PCR, and TCRdb kept only the in-frame ones, dropping some. The DNA was the basis for D and trimming; V, J and clone size are from that table. The sample shows roughly 230,000 clones, roughly four fifths of them seen only once. The CDR3 contains 13 residues. Trimming pared 5 bases from V and 8 bases from J, leaving 12 bases between. The sequence derives from a man aged 50 to 60 with active or convalescent COVID-19. The specimen sequenced was peripheral blood. The V and J genes are TRBV12-3 or TRBV12-4 and TRBJ2-2, with TRBD2 as a possible D gene (5 bases). For the CDR3, the DNA is TGTGCCAGCAGTCCCATAGGACTGGGGGAGCTGTTTTTT. This encodes CASSPIGLGELFF.